A single sample gave rise to the 23 T cell receptor beta chains below, sequenced in a study of blood T cell repertoires in COVID-19. TCRdb's table, derived via immunoSEQ multiplex PCR, lists solely in-frame clones and lacks some. The sample shows about 190,000 clones, around 91% of them seen only once. The material sequenced was peripheral blood. The source is a man aged 50 or older with acute or convalescent COVID-19.

The rearrangement uses TRBV19 and TRBJ2-7; 7 bases are shared with TRBD2. After removal of 2 bases from V and 4 bases from J, the junction contained 5 bases not matched to a gene. The CDR3 consists of 14 residues. Germline V gene sequence: CDR1 LNHDA, CDR2 SQIVND (reference sequence). CDR3 nucleotide sequence: TGTGCCAGTAGTATATCTGGGCGGGAGTACGAGCAGTACTTC. It encodes CASSISGREYEQYF.

The chain recombines TRBV10-2 with TRBJ2-7, with a tentative D call TRBD1 (6 bases). CDR3 size: 14 residues. V lost 9 bases to trimming and J lost 4 bases, with 19 bases between them. CDR1 WSHSY and CDR2 SAAADI come from the germline V gene. The CDR3 DNA follows: TGCGCCAGTAATAGGGGGACAACTGGTTACGAGCAGTACTTC. This translates into CASNRGTTGYEQYF.

CDR3 bases: TGTGCCAGCAGCTGGGACAGGGCTGGTTCACCCCTCCACTTT. Its translation: CASSWDRAGSPLHF. V is TRBV5-6 and J is TRBJ1-6; 9 bases match TRBD1. V dropped 3 bases and J dropped 9; count of bases not matched to a gene: 4. There are 14 residues in the CDR3. Germline V gene data show CDR1 as SGHDT and CDR2 as YYEEEE.

The rearrangement joins TRBV5-1 to TRBJ2-5; tentatively, D is TRBD2 (6 bases). Germline V gene data show CDR1 as SGHRS and CDR2 as YFSETQ. Trimming left V 7 bases short and J 1 base short, with 11 bases between. The CDR3 extends over 13 amino acids. CDR3 bases: TGCGCCAGCGCCCTTAGCGGCCAAGAGACCCAGTACTTC. It translates to CASALSGQETQYF.

The chain employs TRBV6-1 and TRBJ2-1; D might be TRBD2 (5 bases). The germline V and J ends were trimmed by 1 base and 1 base, with 8 bases remaining between them. This CDR3 is 15 amino acids long. The V gene's germline CDR1 is MNHNS and CDR2 SASEGT. The CDR3: CASSEGRTSYNEQFF. CDR3 sequence (DNA): TGTGCCAGCAGTGAAGGGCGGACTTCCTACAATGAGCAGTTCTTC.

The chain joins TRBV10-3 to TRBJ1-3, with 8 bases matching TRBD1. The junction had 5 bases not matched to a gene; V was cut back by 6 bases and J by 4 bases. CDR1 and CDR2 from the germline V gene are ENHRY and SYGVKD. This CDR3 spans 14 amino acids. DNA of the CDR3: TGTGCCATCAGCTCAGGGGGCCCCGGAAACACCATATATTTT. Protein product: CAISSGGPGNTIYF.

The V gene is TRBV7-8, the J gene TRBJ2-1; D remains ambiguous. The V end was cut by 1 base, the J end by 3 bases, with 10 bases between. The CDR3 is 15 residues long. Germline lookup yields CDR1 SGHVS and CDR2 FQNEAQ. In DNA form, the CDR3 reads TGTGCCAGCAGCTTAGAGGCAGGAAACTACAATGAGCAGTTCTTC. Its protein product is CASSLEAGNYNEQFF.

V and J are TRBV5-6 and TRBJ2-2; TRBD1 might be the D (6 bases). CDR3 length: 15 residues. Germline lookup yields CDR1 SGHDT and CDR2 YYEEEE. The V and J ends lost 3 bases and 5 bases respectively, with 14 bases between them. CDR3 amino acids: CASSYDRSGTGELFF. The CDR3 DNA is TGTGCCAGCAGCTATGACAGGTCTGGGACCGGGGAGCTGTTTTTT.

This chain links TRBV28 with TRBJ2-3; D is ambiguous. This CDR3 region has 13 residues. V lost 5 bases to trimming and J lost 1 base, with 7 bases between them. Germline-derived CDR1 and CDR2 are MDHEN and SYDVKM. This CDR3 is CASSPSGTDTQYF. The CDR3 nucleotides are TGTGCCAGCAGTCCCTCCGGCACAGATACGCAGTATTTT.

This chain joins TRBV5-4 and TRBJ2-7, with unresolved D. The CDR3 consists of 13 residues. Germline CDR1 SGHNT, CDR2 YYREEE (reference sequence). Between the trimmed V and J ends, which lost 3 bases and 4 bases, there was a span of 11 bases. DNA for the CDR3: TGTGCCAGCAGCTCGGAACTGCGGTACGAGCAGTACGTC. Residues: CASSSELRYEQYV.

This sequence joins TRBV10-2 and TRBJ1-1, with TRBD1 matching over 10 bases. V shed 8 bases, J shed 4 bases, and the junction held 4 bases outside the gene matches. Germline-derived CDR1 and CDR2 are WSHSY and SAAADI. The CDR3 length is 13 residues. The CDR3 protein is CASGGTGATEAFF. CDR3 bases: TGCGCCAGCGGGGGGACAGGGGCCACTGAAGCTTTCTTT.

The chain couples TRBV7-2 to TRBJ2-7; no definite D call. Germline-derived CDR1 and CDR2 are SGHTA and FQGNSA. The V gene lost 0 bases and the J gene lost 6 bases, with 9 bases spanning the gap. This CDR3 has 13 residues. CDR3 sequence reads: CASSLARFGEQYF. CDR3 sequence (DNA): TGTGCCAGCAGCTTAGCGAGGTTCGGCGAGCAGTACTTC.

The chain has TRBV7-6 and TRBJ2-7, with 9 positions matching TRBD1. Per the germline V gene, CDR1 is SGHVS and CDR2 is FNYEAQ. J lost 0 bases, V lost 5 bases, and 5 bases had no gene match. The CDR3 consists of 15 residues. CDR3 DNA sequence: TGTGCCAGCAGCATCGGACAGGGGAGCTCCTACGAGCAGTACTTC. It is translated as CASSIGQGSSYEQYF. The entire variable domain, with the rest obtained from reference TRBV7-6 and TRBJ2-7, is as follows: GAGVSQSPRYKVTKRGQDVALRCDPISGHVSLYWYRQALGQGPEFLTYFNYEAQQDKSGLPNDRFSAERPEGSISTLTIQRTEQRDSAMYRCASSIGQGSSYEQYFGPGTRLTVT.

V and J are TRBV4-3 and TRBJ2-1; 9 bases align to TRBD2. This CDR3 region has 17 residues. Germline V gene data show CDR1 as LGHNA and CDR2 as YSLEER. V was pared by 5 bases and J by 1 base, with 9 bases of the junction left unmatched. The CDR3 here is CASSYELAGSSYNEQFF. The CDR3 DNA follows: TGCGCCAGCAGCTATGAACTAGCGGGCTCTTCCTACAATGAGCAGTTCTTC.

The chain is built from TRBV5-6 and TRBJ2-6; 7 positions agree with TRBD1. This CDR3 region has 19 residues. The germline V gene has CDR1 SGHDT and CDR2 YYEEEE. V gave up 6 bases and J gave up 0 bases; unmatched junction bases: 15. CDR3 DNA sequence: TGTGCCAGCACCCCGAGGCCTCGGGACAGCTACTCTGGGGCCAACGTCCTGACTTTC. As protein: CASTPRPRDSYSGANVLTF.

The DNA for the CDR3 is TGTGCCAGCAGCCTAAGTATACAGGGGTGGACTGAAGCTTTCTTT. The encoded protein is CASSLSIQGWTEAFF. This chain uses TRBV3-1 (or the pseudogene TRBV3-2) with TRBJ1-1; TRBD1 agrees at 7 bases. V gave up 4 bases and J gave up 5 bases; unmatched junction bases: 10. The CDR3 totals 15 residues. CDR1 and CDR2 from the germline V gene are LGHDT and YNNKEL (reference sequence).

This chain uses TRBV4-1 with TRBJ2-5, with 9 bases matching TRBD2. From germline, CDR1 is MGHRA and CDR2 YSYEKL. V lost 0 bases, J lost 0 bases, and 8 bases stayed unmatched. This CDR3 spans 18 amino acids. The CDR3 loop is CASSQDPLSGGNQETQYF. CDR3 in DNA: TGCGCCAGCAGCCAAGATCCGCTCAGCGGGGGGAACCAAGAGACCCAGTACTTC.

The gene calls are TRBV19 and TRBJ2-7; no firm D call. V lost 4 bases, J lost 2 bases, and 18 bases lay in between. The CDR3 runs 16 residues. The germline CDR1 and CDR2 sequences are LNHDA and SQIVND (reference sequence). The CDR3 reads CASSTRPNSHPYEQYF. CDR3 sequence (DNA): TGTGCCAGTAGTACCCGTCCTAACTCTCACCCCTACGAGCAGTACTTC.

V usage is TRBV6-1 and J usage is TRBJ1-5; D ambiguous. CDR1 is MNHNS, CDR2 SASEGT, per germline. The V gene lost 2 bases and the J gene lost 7 bases, with 12 bases spanning the gap. The CDR3 loop spans 14 amino acids. The CDR3 sequence is CASSEKEEWQPQHF. CDR3 bases: TGTGCCAGCAGTGAAAAGGAGGAGTGGCAGCCCCAGCATTTT.

The chain combines TRBV19 with TRBJ1-1, with a tentative D call TRBD1 (5 bases). There are 13 residues in the CDR3. The germline V gene encodes CDR1 LNHDA and CDR2 SQIVND (reference sequence). The V end lost 4 bases, the J end lost 1 base, and 7 bases lay between the germline ends. CDR3 nucleotide sequence: TGTGCCAGTAGTAGACAGAAGAACACTGAAGCTTTCTTT. Amino acids: CASSRQKNTEAFF.

The chain joins TRBV7-9 to TRBJ2-4, with a possible D match to TRBD2 (5 bases). This CDR3 comprises 14 residues. Germline lookup yields CDR1 SEHNR and CDR2 FQNEAQ (reference sequence). Trimming shortened V by 2 bases and J by 11 bases, and 16 bases separated the two germline ends. The CDR3 protein is CASSLRREEDFQYF. CDR3 DNA sequence: TGTGCCAGCAGCTTACGAAGAGAGGAGGATTTTCAGTACTTC.

The gene calls are TRBV27 and TRBJ2-7, with 11 bases fitting TRBD2. V was clipped by 2 bases and J by 3 bases; unmatched bases: 9. Germline loops: CDR1 MNHEY, CDR2 SMNVEV (reference sequence). The CDR3 covers 17 residues. Here the CDR3 reads CASSLVWASGGYYEQYF. In DNA, the CDR3 is TGTGCCAGCAGTTTAGTCTGGGCTAGCGGGGGGTACTACGAGCAGTACTTC.

V and J are TRBV2 and TRBJ1-6, with D tentatively TRBD1 (6 bases). Germline V gene data show CDR1 as SNHLY and CDR2 as FYNNEI. The CDR3 is 15 amino acids. The germline V and J ends were trimmed by 6 bases and 0 bases, with 9 bases remaining between them. CDR3 coding DNA: TGTGCCAGCAGAACAGGGAGCTCCTATAATTCACCCCTCCACTTT. It translates to CASRTGSSYNSPLHF.